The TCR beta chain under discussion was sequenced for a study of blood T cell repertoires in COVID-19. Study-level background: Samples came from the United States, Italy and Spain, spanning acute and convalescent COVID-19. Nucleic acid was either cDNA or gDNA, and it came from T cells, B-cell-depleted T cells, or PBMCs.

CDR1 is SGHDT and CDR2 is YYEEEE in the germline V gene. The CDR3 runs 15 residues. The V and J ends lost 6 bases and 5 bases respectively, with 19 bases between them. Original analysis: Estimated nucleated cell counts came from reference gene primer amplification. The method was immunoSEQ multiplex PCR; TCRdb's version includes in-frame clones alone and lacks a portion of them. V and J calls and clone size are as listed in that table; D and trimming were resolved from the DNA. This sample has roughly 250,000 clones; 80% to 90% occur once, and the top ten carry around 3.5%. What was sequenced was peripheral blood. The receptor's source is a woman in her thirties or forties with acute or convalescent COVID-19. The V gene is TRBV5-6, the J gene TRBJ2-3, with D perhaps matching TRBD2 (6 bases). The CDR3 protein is CASTLLGAEGDTQYF. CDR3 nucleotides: TGTGCCAGCACCCTGCTTGGCGCGGAGGGAGATACGCAGTATTTT.